This T cell receptor (beta chain) was obtained from a study of OX40 agonist ivuxolimab in advanced cancers. The germline V gene has CDR1 GTSNPN and CDR2 SVGIG (reference sequence). V was shortened by 2 bases and J by 5 bases, with 18 bases between the two germline ends. The CDR3 length is 15 residues. Cycle 7 day 1, cycle 4 day 1, and baseline were the timepoints at which blood was sampled. Clones were read by immunoSEQ multiplex PCR, and TCRdb kept only the in-frame ones, dropping some. This sample yields some 80,000 clones, of which roughly four fifths are seen a single time; around a quarter belongs to the top ten. This clone was found once.

Material: CD4+ or CD8+ T cells sorted from blood, obtained in a trial of the OX40 agonist ivuxolimab. This clonotype was obtained from an adult with an advanced solid tumor such as melanoma, head and neck, liver or kidney cancer. The V call is TRBV30, the J call TRBJ1-2; possibly TRBD1 for D (6 bases). CDR3 in amino acids: CAWSKGHSGNYGYTF. DNA of the CDR3: TGTGCCTGGAGTAAGGGACACTCGGGAAATTATGGCTACACCTTC.